This is a list of T cell receptor beta chains from one sample in a study of T-cell reconstitution after alpha-beta-depleted transplantation in children. TCRdb re-called the PCR reads through MiXCR, storing one row per CDR3 protein. The table includes around 250,000 distinct CDR3 sequences, about 10% detected once. Source: PBMCs from the stem cell graft donor, taken from the stem cell graft. The receptors derive from a human donor who donated a stem cell graft to a child with SCID. Both conserved end residues are trimmed from each CDR3. A D gene is named only where the DNA matches it firmly. Some rows have no size entry. The others give once, few or many, or a class for an expanded clone.

V gene: TRBV3-1; D gene: .; clone size: many; CDR3 length: 14; J gene: TRBJ1-6; CDR3 protein: ASTNGANPYNSPLH
V gene: TRBV5-1; D gene: .; clone size: many; CDR3 length: 12; J gene: TRBJ2-1; CDR3 protein: ASSTEAGLGEQF
V gene: TRBV20-1; D gene: TRBD1; clone size: .; CDR3 length: 11; J gene: TRBJ1-1; CDR3 protein: SAPGQTNTEAF
V gene: TRBV12-3/TRBV12-4; D gene: .; clone size: many; CDR3 length: 10; J gene: TRBJ1-2; CDR3 protein: ASSLRGRGYT
V gene: TRBV11-2; D gene: .; clone size: few; CDR3 length: 11; J gene: TRBJ1-3; CDR3 protein: ASSLDRGNTIY
V gene: TRBV5-1; D gene: .; clone size: many; CDR3 length: 14; J gene: TRBJ2-6; CDR3 protein: ASSFGLGREANVLT
V gene: TRBV7-2; D gene: .; clone size: few; CDR3 length: 14; J gene: TRBJ2-1; CDR3 protein: ASSLPGKVLYNEQF
V gene: TRBV20-1; D gene: .; clone size: .; CDR3 length: 12; J gene: TRBJ2-7; CDR3 protein: SAAGGPFSYEQY
V gene: TRBV3-1; D gene: .; clone size: many; CDR3 length: 12; J gene: TRBJ2-1; CDR3 protein: ASSSGPLGDEQF
V gene: TRBV4-2; D gene: .; clone size: .; CDR3 length: 10; J gene: TRBJ2-7; CDR3 protein: ASSQGPFEQY
V gene: TRBV5-1; D gene: TRBD2; clone size: few; CDR3 length: 13; J gene: TRBJ2-2; CDR3 protein: ASSLRDYGTGELF
V gene: TRBV12-3/TRBV12-4; D gene: TRBD1; clone size: .; CDR3 length: 12; J gene: TRBJ2-1; CDR3 protein: ASRPTGGLNEQF
V gene: TRBV20-1; D gene: .; clone size: few; CDR3 length: 12; J gene: TRBJ1-1; CDR3 protein: SARDPSMNTEAF
V gene: TRBV5-1; D gene: .; clone size: many; CDR3 length: 10; J gene: TRBJ2-5; CDR3 protein: ASTGWSETQY
V gene: TRBV5-1; D gene: .; clone size: many; CDR3 length: 12; J gene: TRBJ1-1; CDR3 protein: ASSLGLAILGAF
V gene: TRBV12-3/TRBV12-4; D gene: TRBD2; clone size: few; CDR3 length: 16; J gene: TRBJ2-6; CDR3 protein: ASSGLGGMRSGANVLT
V gene: TRBV20-1; D gene: .; clone size: .; CDR3 length: 12; J gene: TRBJ2-5; CDR3 protein: SARNTGLQETQY
V gene: TRBV6-5; D gene: .; clone size: .; CDR3 length: 10; J gene: TRBJ1-1; CDR3 protein: ASSYMGAEAF
V gene: TRBV5-1; D gene: TRBD2; clone size: .; CDR3 length: 17; J gene: TRBJ2-3; CDR3 protein: ASSLVFSSGGSVTDTQY
V gene: TRBV11-2; D gene: .; clone size: few; CDR3 length: 12; J gene: TRBJ1-2; CDR3 protein: ASSLGPNNYGYT
V gene: TRBV12-3/TRBV12-4; D gene: .; clone size: few; CDR3 length: 11; J gene: TRBJ2-3; CDR3 protein: ASRSRRTDTQY
V gene: TRBV4-1; D gene: .; clone size: many; CDR3 length: 13; J gene: TRBJ1-5; CDR3 protein: ASSQEGQINQPQH
V gene: TRBV18; D gene: TRBD1; clone size: .; CDR3 length: 14; J gene: TRBJ2-1; CDR3 protein: ASSLGGRGIYNEQF
V gene: TRBV12-3/TRBV12-4; D gene: .; clone size: .; CDR3 length: 12; J gene: TRBJ1-4; CDR3 protein: ASREQGGSEKLF
V gene: TRBV14; D gene: TRBD2; clone size: .; CDR3 length: 15; J gene: TRBJ2-1; CDR3 protein: ASSQEVGRGSLDEQF
V gene: TRBV7-8; D gene: TRBD1; clone size: many; CDR3 length: 14; J gene: TRBJ2-7; CDR3 protein: ASSSGGQASPYEQY
V gene: TRBV2; D gene: .; clone size: .; CDR3 length: 12; J gene: TRBJ2-6; CDR3 protein: ASSESGPERILT
V gene: TRBV19; D gene: TRBD2; clone size: .; CDR3 length: 13; J gene: TRBJ2-1; CDR3 protein: ASSDPGTSLNEQF
V gene: TRBV25-1; D gene: .; clone size: .; CDR3 length: 10; J gene: TRBJ1-2; CDR3 protein: ASSPGVGGYT
V gene: TRBV7-9; D gene: TRBD2; clone size: few; CDR3 length: 12; J gene: TRBJ2-7; CDR3 protein: ASTAGDLSYEQY
V gene: TRBV5-6; D gene: .; clone size: .; CDR3 length: 12; J gene: TRBJ1-1; CDR3 protein: ASSPRWVWSEAF
V gene: TRBV6-1; D gene: .; clone size: few; CDR3 length: 14; J gene: TRBJ2-4; CDR3 protein: ASSEEIRSHQNIQY
V gene: TRBV10-3; D gene: .; clone size: few; CDR3 length: 13; J gene: TRBJ2-3; CDR3 protein: AISRAEFSTDTQY
V gene: TRBV12-3/TRBV12-4; D gene: .; clone size: many; CDR3 length: 12; J gene: TRBJ2-4; CDR3 protein: ASSLVPNQNIQY
V gene: TRBV7-2; D gene: .; clone size: .; CDR3 length: 12; J gene: TRBJ2-2; CDR3 protein: ASRQPTRTGELF
V gene: TRBV2; D gene: .; clone size: .; CDR3 length: 11; J gene: TRBJ1-5; CDR3 protein: ASRFVVNQPQH
V gene: TRBV2; D gene: .; clone size: .; CDR3 length: 11; J gene: TRBJ1-5; CDR3 protein: ASNPRGNQPQH
V gene: TRBV20-1; D gene: TRBD2; clone size: .; CDR3 length: 14; J gene: TRBJ2-3; CDR3 protein: SARTSGGPLADTQY
V gene: TRBV20-1; D gene: .; clone size: many; CDR3 length: 9; J gene: TRBJ2-4; CDR3 protein: SAPTVDIQY
V gene: TRBV6-2/TRBV6-3; D gene: TRBD2; clone size: many; CDR3 length: 12; J gene: TRBJ2-1; CDR3 protein: ASHSSGGRNEQF
V gene: TRBV7-9; D gene: TRBD2; clone size: few; CDR3 length: 13; J gene: TRBJ2-3; CDR3 protein: ASSKEGRGGDTQY
V gene: TRBV19; D gene: .; clone size: .; CDR3 length: 13; J gene: TRBJ2-1; CDR3 protein: ASSIGALQGNEQF
V gene: TRBV7-9; D gene: .; clone size: .; CDR3 length: 11; J gene: TRBJ2-7; CDR3 protein: ASSSKKSGEQY
V gene: TRBV5-1; D gene: .; clone size: .; CDR3 length: 13; J gene: TRBJ2-3; CDR3 protein: ASSLTGRGQDTQY
V gene: TRBV7-8; D gene: .; clone size: .; CDR3 length: 14; J gene: TRBJ2-2; CDR3 protein: ASSLDGRPGTGELF
V gene: TRBV2; D gene: .; clone size: few; CDR3 length: 12; J gene: TRBJ2-3; CDR3 protein: ASYGPVGTDTQY
V gene: TRBV9; D gene: .; clone size: .; CDR3 length: 13; J gene: TRBJ1-5; CDR3 protein: ASSVRGQVGDLQH
V gene: TRBV29-1; D gene: .; clone size: few; CDR3 length: 10; J gene: TRBJ1-2; CDR3 protein: SVEPGLYGYT
V gene: TRBV5-1; D gene: TRBD1; clone size: few; CDR3 length: 13; J gene: TRBJ2-7; CDR3 protein: ASSSRQGSVFEQY
V gene: TRBV6-5; D gene: .; clone size: .; CDR3 length: 10; J gene: TRBJ2-1; CDR3 protein: ASSYGDTEKF
V gene: TRBV10-3; D gene: .; clone size: .; CDR3 length: 13; J gene: TRBJ1-1; CDR3 protein: AISKDRLANTEAF
V gene: TRBV5-1; D gene: .; clone size: .; CDR3 length: 14; J gene: TRBJ2-4; CDR3 protein: ASSLASPAAKNIQY
V gene: TRBV15; D gene: .; clone size: few; CDR3 length: 14; J gene: TRBJ1-6; CDR3 protein: ATSRDLGASDSPLH